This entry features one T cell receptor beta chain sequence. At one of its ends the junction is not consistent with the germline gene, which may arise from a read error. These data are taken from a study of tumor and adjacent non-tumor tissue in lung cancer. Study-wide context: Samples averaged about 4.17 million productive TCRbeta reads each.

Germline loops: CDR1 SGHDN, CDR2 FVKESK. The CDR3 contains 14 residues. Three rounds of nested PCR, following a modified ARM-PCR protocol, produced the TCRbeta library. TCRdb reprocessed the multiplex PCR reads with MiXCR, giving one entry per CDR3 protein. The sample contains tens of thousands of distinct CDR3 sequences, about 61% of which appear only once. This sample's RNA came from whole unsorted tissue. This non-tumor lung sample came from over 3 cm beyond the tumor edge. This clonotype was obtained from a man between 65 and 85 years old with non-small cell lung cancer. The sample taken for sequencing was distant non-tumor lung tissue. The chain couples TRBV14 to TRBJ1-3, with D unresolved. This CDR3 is CASSPGISGNTTYF. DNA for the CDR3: TGTGCCAGCAGTCCCGGTATCTCTGGAAACACCACATATTTT.